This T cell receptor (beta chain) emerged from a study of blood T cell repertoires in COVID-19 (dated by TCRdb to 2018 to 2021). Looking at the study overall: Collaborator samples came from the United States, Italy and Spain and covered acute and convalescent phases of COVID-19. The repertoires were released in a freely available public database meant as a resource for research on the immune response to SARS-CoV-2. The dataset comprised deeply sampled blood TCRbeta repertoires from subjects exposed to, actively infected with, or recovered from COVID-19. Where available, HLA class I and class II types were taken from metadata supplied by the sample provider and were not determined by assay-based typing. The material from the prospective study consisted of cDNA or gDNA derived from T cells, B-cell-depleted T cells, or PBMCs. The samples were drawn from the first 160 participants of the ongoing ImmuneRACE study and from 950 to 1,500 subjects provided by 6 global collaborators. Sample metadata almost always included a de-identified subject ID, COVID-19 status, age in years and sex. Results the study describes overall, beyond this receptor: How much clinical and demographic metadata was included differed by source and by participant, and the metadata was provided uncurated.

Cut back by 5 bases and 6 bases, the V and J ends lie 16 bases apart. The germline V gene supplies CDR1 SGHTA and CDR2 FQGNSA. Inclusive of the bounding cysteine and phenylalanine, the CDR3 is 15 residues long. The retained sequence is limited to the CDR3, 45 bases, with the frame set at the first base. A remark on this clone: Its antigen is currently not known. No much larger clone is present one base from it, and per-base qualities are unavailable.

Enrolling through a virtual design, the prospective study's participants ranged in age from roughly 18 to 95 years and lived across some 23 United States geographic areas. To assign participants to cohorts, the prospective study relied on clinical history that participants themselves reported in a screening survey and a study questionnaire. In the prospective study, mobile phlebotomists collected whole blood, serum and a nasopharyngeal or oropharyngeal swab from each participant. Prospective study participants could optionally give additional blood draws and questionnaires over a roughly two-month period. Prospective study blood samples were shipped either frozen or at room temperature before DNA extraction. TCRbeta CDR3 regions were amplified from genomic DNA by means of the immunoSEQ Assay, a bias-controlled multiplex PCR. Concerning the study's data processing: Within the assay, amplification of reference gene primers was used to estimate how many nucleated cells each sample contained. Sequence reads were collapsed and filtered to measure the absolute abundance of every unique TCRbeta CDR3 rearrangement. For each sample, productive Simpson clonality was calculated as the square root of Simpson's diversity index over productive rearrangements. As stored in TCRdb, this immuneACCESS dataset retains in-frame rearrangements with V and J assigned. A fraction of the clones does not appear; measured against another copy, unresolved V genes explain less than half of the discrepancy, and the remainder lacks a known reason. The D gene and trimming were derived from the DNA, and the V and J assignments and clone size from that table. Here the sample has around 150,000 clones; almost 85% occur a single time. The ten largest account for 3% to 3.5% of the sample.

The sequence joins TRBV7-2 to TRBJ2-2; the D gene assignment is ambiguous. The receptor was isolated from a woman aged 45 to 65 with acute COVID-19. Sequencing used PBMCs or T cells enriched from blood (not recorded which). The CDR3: CASSTHVSGSGELFF. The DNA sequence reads TGTGCCAGCAGCACCCACGTATCAGGTTCCGGGGAGCTGTTTTTT.